Given below is one T cell receptor beta chain in context. One end of the junction fails to match germline, which may point to a read error. While infection was still active, Seattle patients were enrolled and then followed longitudinally. The data stem from a study of blood T cell repertoires in COVID-19. About the study: COVID-19 samples from acute and convalescent phases originated in the United States, Italy and Spain. In each case, the material was cDNA or gDNA derived from T cells, B-cell-depleted T cells, or PBMCs.

Profiling relied on immunoSEQ multiplex PCR, and the TCRdb table lists in-frame clones only, not all of them. The sample lists 220,000 or so clones, about 81% occurring once. Germline V gene sequence: CDR1 SGHAT, CDR2 FQNNGV. The CDR3 length is 10 residues. The source is a woman older than 75 with COVID-19, enrolled during active disease. The chain joins TRBV11-2 to TRBJ1-1; the D is unclear. The source material was peripheral blood. The chain's CDR3 is CASSSVEVFF. The CDR3 bases are TGTGCCAGCAGTTCGGTAGAAGTTTTCTTT.